Here is one T cell receptor (beta chain) with its context. Germline V gene lookup returns CDR1 KGHSH and CDR2 LQKENI. The germline V and J ends were trimmed by 3 bases and 0 bases, with 11 bases remaining between them. The CDR3 is made up of 16 amino acids. This specimen belongs to a study of control samples from healthy donors and cancer patients. Sequencing was performed with immunoSEQ multiplex PCR; in TCRdb, only in-frame clones are kept and a portion is missing. The data show some 150,000 clones, around 94% seen once. The sample was PBMCs. The receptor comes from a man between 60 and 75 years old with colorectal cancer. The chain has TRBV18 and TRBJ1-4; D is uncertain. The CDR3: CASSPYRMATNEKLFF. CDR3 DNA: TGTGCCAGCTCACCCTACAGAATGGCAACTAATGAAAAACTGTTTTTT.